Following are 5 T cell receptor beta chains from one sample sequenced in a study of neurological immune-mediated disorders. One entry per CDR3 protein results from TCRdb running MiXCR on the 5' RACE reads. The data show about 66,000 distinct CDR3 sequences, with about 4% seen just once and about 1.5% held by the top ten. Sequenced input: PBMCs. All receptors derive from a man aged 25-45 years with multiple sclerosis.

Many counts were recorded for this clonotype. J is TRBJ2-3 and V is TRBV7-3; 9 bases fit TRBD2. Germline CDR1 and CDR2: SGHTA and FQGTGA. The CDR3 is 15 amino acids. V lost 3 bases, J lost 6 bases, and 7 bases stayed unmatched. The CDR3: CASSFGGGASDTQYF. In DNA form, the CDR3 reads TGTGCCAGCAGCTTTGGCGGGGGGGCCTCGGATACGCAGTATTTT.

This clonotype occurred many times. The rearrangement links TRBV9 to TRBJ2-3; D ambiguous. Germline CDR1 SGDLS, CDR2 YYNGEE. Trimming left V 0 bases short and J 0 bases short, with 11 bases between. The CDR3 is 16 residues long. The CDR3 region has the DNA TGTGCCAGCAGCGTAGCCGCAGGCGGTAGCACAGATACGCAGTATTTT. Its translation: CASSVAAGGSTDTQYF.

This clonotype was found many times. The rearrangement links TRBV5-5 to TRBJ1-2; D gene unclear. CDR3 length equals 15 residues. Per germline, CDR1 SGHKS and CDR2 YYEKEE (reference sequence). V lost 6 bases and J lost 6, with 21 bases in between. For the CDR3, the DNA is TGTGCCAGCAACCTTCAAGGGATGGAGCTTCATGGCTACACCTTC. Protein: CASNLQGMELHGYTF.

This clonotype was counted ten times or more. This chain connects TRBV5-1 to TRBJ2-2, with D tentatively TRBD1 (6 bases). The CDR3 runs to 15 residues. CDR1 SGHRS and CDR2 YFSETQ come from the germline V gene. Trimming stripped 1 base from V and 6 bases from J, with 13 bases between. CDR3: CASSLSRGAAGELFF. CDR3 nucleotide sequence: TGCGCCAGCAGCTTGTCCAGGGGTGCGGCCGGGGAGCTGTTTTTT.

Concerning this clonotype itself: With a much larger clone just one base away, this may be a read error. The CDR3 nucleotides read TGTGCCAACAGCTCCACCGGGATATTCTTGGACAATGAGCAGTTCTTC. This codes for CANSSTGIFLDNEQFF. The J gene is TRBJ2-1, the V gene TRBV5-5; D is perhaps TRBD2 (5 bases). CDR3 size: 16 residues. Per germline, CDR1 SGHKS and CDR2 YYEKEE (reference sequence).